This T cell receptor beta chain derives from a study of immune heterogeneity within non-small cell lung tumors (dated by TCRdb to 2017 to 2018). Study-level background: Histology comprised several squamous cell carcinomas, roughly ten non-squamous carcinomas and 1 tumor not otherwise specified. To examine intratumoral immune heterogeneity, the study used whole-exome sequencing, RNA-seq and TCR beta repertoire sequencing on multiple spatially distinct regions of each NSCLC tumor. TCR repertoire analysis included 57 tumor loci from around 16 patients, whereas transcriptome data included only roughly 40 loci from about a dozen patients. Binding of neoantigens to the HLA alleles of each patient was predicted with netMHCpan-3.0 for mutant peptides of 8 to 11 amino acids.

The TCR beta CDR3 region was amplified with a multiplex PCR system whose first round ran for 10 cycles using 32 V-gene forward primers and 13 J-gene reverse primers. A QIAGEN Multiplex PCR Kit was used for first-round PCR, and the primer sequences were filed in Chinese patent CN105087789A. Illumina universal primers were added in a second PCR round performed with the Phusion High-Fidelity PCR Kit. TCR libraries were paired-end sequenced at 151 bp read length on the Illumina HiSeq X Ten platform. In the source study's methods: Reads without multiplex PCR primers were removed using Cutadapt, read pairs were merged using PEAR, and CDR3 regions were called using MiXCR with default settings. Shannon entropy measured repertoire diversity, while clonality was calculated as one minus the Shannon entropy divided by the ln of the count of productive unique sequences. Dominant or high-frequency T-cell clones were defined as clonotypes at frequencies of at least 0.5%. The public reads were reanalyzed by TCRdb: fastp trimming at Q25, MiXCR alignment, in-frame beta chains only. Each entry merges the rows of one CDR3 protein and shows their most common DNA and genes. The V and J calls reflect TCRdb's pipeline rather than the authors' work. The sample table holds around 16,000 distinct CDR3 sequences, of which roughly 30% were seen once. Approximately 4.1% of the sample belongs to the ten largest clones.

This clonotype appeared many times. Which antigen it targets is not known. The sample holds no much larger clone one base away, and base qualities are not on file. Taken from the germline V gene (reference sequence), the CDR1 and CDR2 loops are LNHDA and SQIVND. The CDR3 has 15 amino acids, counting the end cysteine and phenylalanine. The only DNA kept is the CDR3, 45 bases in frame from the first base. V is pared back by 7 bases and J by 2 bases, with 16 bases lying between the germline termini. Here is what the overall study found, with its caveats: High-frequency TCR beta clonotypes were found to be largely distinct between individual patients. Within a given patient, the same dominant CDR3B clonotypes showed up repeatedly across loci, although different tumor locations also carried unique high-frequency clones. Local T-cell repertoire clonality showed a statistically significant but moderate positive correlation with local tumor mutational burden (R about 0.34).

Genomic DNA extracted from bulk tumor tissue served as TCR template, with approximately 590 ng gDNA amplified per sample. Multiple biopsies per primary tumor were taken during surgery, spaced as far apart as possible within the tumor mass. Patients in the study cohort, which was described as untreated, were newly diagnosed NSCLC cases going through curative surgery. Donors were some 15 newly diagnosed non-small cell lung cancer patients undergoing surgery with curative intent. Resected tumor masses were reviewed by two independent pathologists. Sequencing was performed only on DNA and RNA samples of high quality.

This receptor chain uses TRBV19 and TRBJ2-3, and perhaps TRBD2 as D gene, on 6 matching bases. The TCR originated in a man aged 40-49 years with non-small cell lung cancer. The sample taken for sequencing was lung tumor tissue. CDR3 loop: CASKERRESTDTQYF. The nucleotide sequence is given as TGTGCCAGTAAAGAACGTCGGGAGTCCACAGATACGCAGTATTTT.